These T cell receptor beta chains were read from a single sample in a study of T cell responses to AZD1222 COVID-19 vaccine. The method was immunoSEQ multiplex PCR; TCRdb's version includes in-frame clones alone and lacks a portion of them. The table has 100,000 to 150,000 clones, 80% to 90% seen once. The sequencing here drew on peripheral blood, taken on day 0 of AZD1222 vaccination. These TCRs come from an adult in good health. Both conserved end residues are trimmed from each CDR3. Fields, in order: CDR3 protein, J gene, clone size, V gene. Expanded clones are given a class, and other clones once, few, many or no size at all.

CDR3: ASSALTDYGYT; J: TRBJ1-2; size: .; V: TRBV9
CDR3: ASSITGTSTDTQY; J: TRBJ2-3; size: .; V: TRBV19
CDR3: ASSVLEDSGNTIY; J: TRBJ1-3; size: .; V: TRBV9
CDR3: ASSLVGTVDNEQF; J: TRBJ2-1; size: once; V: TRBV11-3
CDR3: ASSESVGQGGYT; J: TRBJ1-2; size: once; V: TRBV10-1
CDR3: ASSDKATGRFAEAF; J: TRBJ1-1; size: few; V: TRBV6-4
CDR3: ASSFHLLGSPLH; J: TRBJ1-6; size: .; V: TRBV5-4
CDR3: ASRLDVGQPQH; J: TRBJ1-5; size: once; V: TRBV11-2
CDR3: ASRNKLAGPSYEQY; J: TRBJ2-7; size: .; V: TRBV5-5
CDR3: ASSEILAGGPAKNIQY; J: TRBJ2-4; size: .; V: TRBV5-1
CDR3: ASSPRTGDEKLF; J: TRBJ1-4; size: once; V: TRBV27
CDR3: SATTDYEQY; J: TRBJ2-7; size: .; V: TRBV20-1
CDR3: ASSQEGGVSGNTIY; J: TRBJ1-3; size: .; V: TRBV4-1
CDR3: ASSFRQGAFETQY; J: TRBJ2-5; size: .; V: TRBV5-6
CDR3: ASSIPSGVAANEQF; J: TRBJ2-1; size: .; V: TRBV19
CDR3: ATGGRNEQF; J: TRBJ2-1; size: .; V: TRBV28
CDR3: ASSIGGQGEFGYT; J: TRBJ1-2; size: few; V: TRBV19
CDR3: ASSQSEAGINEKLF; J: TRBJ1-4; size: .; V: TRBV4-3
CDR3: ASSRTSAAYEQY; J: TRBJ2-7; size: once; V: TRBV5-4
CDR3: ASSSAGTSVSEQY; J: TRBJ2-7; size: .; V: TRBV11-3
CDR3: AISEGQGLRYEQY; J: TRBJ2-7; size: .; V: TRBV10-3
CDR3: ASSLTLIGNTIY; J: TRBJ1-3; size: .; V: TRBV5-1
CDR3: ASSLPGNSYEQY; J: TRBJ2-7; size: .; V: TRBV3-1/TRBV3-2
CDR3: ASSHPAGSQH; J: TRBJ1-5; size: .; V: TRBV4-1
CDR3: ASSRGGGRANTGELF; J: TRBJ2-2; size: .; V: TRBV19
CDR3: ASSVAAPGYQETQY; J: TRBJ2-5; size: .; V: TRBV5-1
CDR3: ASSLVDGQPQH; J: TRBJ1-5; size: .; V: TRBV7-8
CDR3: AISGGTGEGNEQF; J: TRBJ2-1; size: .; V: TRBV10-3
CDR3: ASSRDRPSGNTIY; J: TRBJ1-3; size: .; V: TRBV28
CDR3: AWSEGTGELF; J: TRBJ2-2; size: .; V: TRBV30
CDR3: ASSPRAGRSSYNEQF; J: TRBJ2-1; size: .; V: TRBV5-1
CDR3: ASSSDRGFKETQY; J: TRBJ2-5; size: once; V: TRBV19
CDR3: ASSSPPVLAGVLEYQETQY; J: TRBJ2-5; size: once; V: TRBV5-1
CDR3: ASSFSGDPGGYT; J: TRBJ1-2; size: .; V: TRBV7-9
CDR3: AWSVGTGTFNQPQH; J: TRBJ1-5; size: .; V: TRBV30
CDR3: ASGQAYENSPLH; J: TRBJ1-6; size: .; V: TRBV6-5
CDR3: ASSLGHTFSYNEQF; J: TRBJ2-1; size: .; V: TRBV19
CDR3: ASSLTVLQETQY; J: TRBJ2-5; size: .; V: TRBV5-5
CDR3: ASRRDSSTIY; J: TRBJ1-3; size: .; V: TRBV12-3/TRBV12-4
CDR3: ASSSGTGGPQEQY; J: TRBJ2-7; size: .; V: TRBV13
CDR3: ASSLDSAPANTIY; J: TRBJ1-3; size: .; V: TRBV7-6
CDR3: ASSVAPAGGRSNEQF; J: TRBJ2-1; size: .; V: TRBV9
CDR3: ASSSPSGATNYEQY; J: TRBJ2-7; size: .; V: TRBV6-5
CDR3: ASSLGQGFGYT; J: TRBJ1-2; size: .; V: TRBV5-8
CDR3: ASSDPGVQPQH; J: TRBJ1-5; size: .; V: TRBV27
CDR3: ASSTGLAGADTQY; J: TRBJ2-3; size: .; V: TRBV27